This T cell receptor beta chain was sequenced for a study of T cells in Graves' hyperthyroidism and ophthalmopathy. Regions amplified from RNA transcripts were the TCR beta CDR3 regions. The TCR CDR3 first-round RT-PCR relied on the HTBI primer set. TCRdb analysed the multiplex PCR reads with MiXCR anew, one entry per CDR3 protein. The repertoire holds about 290,000 distinct CDR3 sequences, with roughly 15% as singletons. Trimming shortened V by 0 bases and J by 1 base, and 9 bases separated the two germline ends. Germline CDR1 MGHDK, CDR2 SYGVNS. The CDR3 consists of 16 residues. Sequences were obtained from blood. The V and J genes are TRBV25-1 and TRBJ2-2; possible D gene TRBD2, 5 bases. The receptor was derived from a woman in her 40s with Graves' hyperthyroidism. The CDR3 DNA follows: TGTGCCAGCAGTGAATACGGGGTGGGGAACACCGGGGAGCTGTTTTTT. It translates to CASSEYGVGNTGELFF.